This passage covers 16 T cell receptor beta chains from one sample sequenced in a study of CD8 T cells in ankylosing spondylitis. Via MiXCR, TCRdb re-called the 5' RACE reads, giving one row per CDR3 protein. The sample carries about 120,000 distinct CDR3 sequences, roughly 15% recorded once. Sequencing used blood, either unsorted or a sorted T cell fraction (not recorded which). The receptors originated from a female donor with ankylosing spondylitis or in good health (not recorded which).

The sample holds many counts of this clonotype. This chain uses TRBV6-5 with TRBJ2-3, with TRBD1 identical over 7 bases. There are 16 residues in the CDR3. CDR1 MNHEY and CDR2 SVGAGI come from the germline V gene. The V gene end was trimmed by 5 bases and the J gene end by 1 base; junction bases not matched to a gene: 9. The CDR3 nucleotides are TGTGCCAGCAGTAGCTCGGGGACAGCGGGCACAGATACGCAGTATTTT. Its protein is CASSSSGTAGTDTQYF.

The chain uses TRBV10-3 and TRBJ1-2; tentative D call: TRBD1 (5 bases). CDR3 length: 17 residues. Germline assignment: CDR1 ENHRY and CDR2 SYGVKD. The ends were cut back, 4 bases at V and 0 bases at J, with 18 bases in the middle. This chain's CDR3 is CAISAGLRDLTNYGYTF. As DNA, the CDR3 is TGTGCCATCAGTGCAGGACTTAGGGACCTTACTAACTATGGCTACACCTTC.

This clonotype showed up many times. This chain's CDR3 is CASSPDRVSAFF. In DNA, the CDR3 is TGTGCCAGCAGTCCGGACAGGGTTTCGGCTTTCTTT. V usage is TRBV27 and J usage is TRBJ1-1; 8 nucleotides match TRBD1. CDR3 length: 12 residues. Germline V gene lookup returns CDR1 MNHEY and CDR2 SMNVEV (reference sequence). J lost 11 bases, V lost 5 bases, and 7 bases had no gene match.

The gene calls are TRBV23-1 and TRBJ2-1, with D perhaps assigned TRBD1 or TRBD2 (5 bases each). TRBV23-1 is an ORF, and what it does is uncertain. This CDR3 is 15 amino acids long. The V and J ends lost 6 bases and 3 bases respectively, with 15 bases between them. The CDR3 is CASRLPGRSYNEQFF. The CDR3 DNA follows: TGCGCCAGCAGACTCCCGGGACGGAGCTACAATGAGCAGTTCTTC.

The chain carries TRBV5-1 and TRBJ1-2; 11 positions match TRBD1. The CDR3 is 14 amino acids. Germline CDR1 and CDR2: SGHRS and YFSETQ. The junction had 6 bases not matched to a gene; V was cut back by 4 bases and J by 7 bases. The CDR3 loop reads CASSHGQGAGGYTF. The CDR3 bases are TGCGCCAGCAGCCACGGACAGGGGGCAGGTGGCTACACCTTC.

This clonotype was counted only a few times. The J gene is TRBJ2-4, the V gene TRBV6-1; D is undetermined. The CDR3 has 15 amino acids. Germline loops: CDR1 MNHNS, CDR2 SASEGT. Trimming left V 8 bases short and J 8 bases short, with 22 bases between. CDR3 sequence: CASADNPQRTYIQYF. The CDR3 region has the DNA TGTGCCAGCGCCGACAACCCCCAGCGAACGTACATTCAGTACTTC.

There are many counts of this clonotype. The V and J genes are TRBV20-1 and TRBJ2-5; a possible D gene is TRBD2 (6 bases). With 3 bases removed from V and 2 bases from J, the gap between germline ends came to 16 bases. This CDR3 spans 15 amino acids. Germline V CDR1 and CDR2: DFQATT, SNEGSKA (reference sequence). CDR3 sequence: CSARPPGTPQETQYF. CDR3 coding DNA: TGCAGTGCTAGGCCCCCCGGGACTCCTCAAGAGACCCAGTACTTC.

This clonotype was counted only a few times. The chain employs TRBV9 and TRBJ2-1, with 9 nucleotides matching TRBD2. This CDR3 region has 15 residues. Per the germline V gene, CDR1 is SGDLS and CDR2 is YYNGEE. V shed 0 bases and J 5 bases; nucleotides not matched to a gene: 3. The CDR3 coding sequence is TGTGCCAGCAGCGTAGTCTCTAGCGGGGACAATGAGCAGTTCTTC. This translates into CASSVVSSGDNEQFF.

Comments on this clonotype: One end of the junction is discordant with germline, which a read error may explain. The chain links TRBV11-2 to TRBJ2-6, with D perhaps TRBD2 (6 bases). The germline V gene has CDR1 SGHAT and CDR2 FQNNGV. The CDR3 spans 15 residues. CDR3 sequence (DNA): TGTGCCAGCAGCGCAGGGACTGCTGGGGCCAACGGCCTGACTTTC. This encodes CASSAGTAGANGLTF. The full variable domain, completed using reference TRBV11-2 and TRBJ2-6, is EAGVAQSPRYKIIEKRQSVAFWCNPISGHATLYWYQQILGQGPKLLIQFQNNGVVDDSQLPKDRFSAERLKGVDSTLKIQPAKLEDSAVYLCASSAGTAGANGLTFGAGSRLTVL.

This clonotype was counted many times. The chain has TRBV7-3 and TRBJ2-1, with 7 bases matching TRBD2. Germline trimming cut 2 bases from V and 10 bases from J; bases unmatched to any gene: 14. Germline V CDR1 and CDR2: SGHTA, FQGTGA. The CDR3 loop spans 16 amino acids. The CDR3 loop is CASSLDRTRTTPEQFF. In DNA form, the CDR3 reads TGTGCCAGCAGCTTAGACCGGACTAGAACTACGCCCGAGCAGTTCTTC.

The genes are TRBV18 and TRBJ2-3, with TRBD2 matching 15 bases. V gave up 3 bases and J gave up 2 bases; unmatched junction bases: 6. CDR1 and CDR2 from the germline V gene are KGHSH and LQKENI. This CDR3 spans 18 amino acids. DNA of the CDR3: TGTGCCAGCTCACCCCCGGGACTAGCGGGAGGTAACACAGATACGCAGTATTTT. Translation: CASSPPGLAGGNTDTQYF.

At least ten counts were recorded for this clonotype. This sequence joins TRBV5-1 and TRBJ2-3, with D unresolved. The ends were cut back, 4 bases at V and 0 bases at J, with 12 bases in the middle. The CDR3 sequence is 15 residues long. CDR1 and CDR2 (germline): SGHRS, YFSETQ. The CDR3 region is CASSATPASTDTQYF. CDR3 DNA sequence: TGCGCCAGCAGCGCTACTCCAGCTAGCACAGATACGCAGTATTTT.

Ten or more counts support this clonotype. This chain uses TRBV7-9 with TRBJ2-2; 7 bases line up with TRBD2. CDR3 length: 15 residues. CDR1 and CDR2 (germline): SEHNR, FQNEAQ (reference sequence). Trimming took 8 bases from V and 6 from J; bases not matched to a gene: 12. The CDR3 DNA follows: TGTGCCAGCCCCGGGGAACTAGCGTTGTCCGGGGAGCTGTTTTTT. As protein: CASPGELALSGELFF. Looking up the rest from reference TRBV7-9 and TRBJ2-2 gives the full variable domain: DTGVSQNPRHKITKRGQNVTFRCDPISEHNRLYWYRQTLGQGPEFLTYFQNEAQLEKSRLLSDRFSAERPKGSFSTLEIQRTEQGDSAMYLCASPGELALSGELFFGEGSRLTVL.

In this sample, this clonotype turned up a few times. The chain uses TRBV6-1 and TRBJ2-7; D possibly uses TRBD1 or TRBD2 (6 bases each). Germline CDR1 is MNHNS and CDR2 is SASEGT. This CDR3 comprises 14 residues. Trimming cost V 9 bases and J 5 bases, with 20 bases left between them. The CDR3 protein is CASQEGGSLDEQYF. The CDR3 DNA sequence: TGTGCCAGTCAAGAAGGGGGGAGTCTGGACGAGCAGTACTTC.

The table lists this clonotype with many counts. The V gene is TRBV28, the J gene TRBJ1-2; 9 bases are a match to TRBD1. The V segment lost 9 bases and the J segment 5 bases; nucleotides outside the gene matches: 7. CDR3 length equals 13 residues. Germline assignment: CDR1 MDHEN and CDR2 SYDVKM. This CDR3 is CASIQGAKYGYTF. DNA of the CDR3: TGTGCCAGTATACAGGGGGCGAAGTATGGCTACACCTTC.

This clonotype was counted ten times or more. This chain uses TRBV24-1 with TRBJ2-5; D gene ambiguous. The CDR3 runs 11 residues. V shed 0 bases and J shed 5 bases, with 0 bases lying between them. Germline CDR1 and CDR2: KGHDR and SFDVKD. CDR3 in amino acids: CATSDLETQYF. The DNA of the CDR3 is TGTGCCACCAGTGATTTGGAGACCCAGTACTTC.